This record covers a single TCR beta chain. Antigen unknown. CDR1 and CDR2 from the germline V gene are MNHEY and SMNVEV (reference sequence). Trimming removed 6 bases from V and 8 bases from J, with 16 bases in between. There are 13 residues in the CDR3. The source of the sample is a study of T cell responses to AZD1222 COVID-19 vaccine. The repertoire was sequenced with immunoSEQ multiplex PCR; TCRdb's copy has only in-frame clones and lacks some. The profile shows about 93,000 clones, over 75% of them singletons. The study, taken as a whole, reports: AZD1222 recipients seropositive at baseline numbered only six. Clonal diversity may have been underestimated in mostly white British donors.

The sequence was collected from an adult who received the AZD1222 COVID-19 vaccine. The specimen comprised peripheral blood, sampled 28 days after the second AZD1222 dose. The chain couples TRBV27 to TRBJ1-2; maybe TRBD1 (6 bases). CDR3 protein: CASSTVQGYGYTF. CDR3 DNA sequence: TGTGCCAGCAGCACCGTGCAGGGGTACGGCTACACCTTC.